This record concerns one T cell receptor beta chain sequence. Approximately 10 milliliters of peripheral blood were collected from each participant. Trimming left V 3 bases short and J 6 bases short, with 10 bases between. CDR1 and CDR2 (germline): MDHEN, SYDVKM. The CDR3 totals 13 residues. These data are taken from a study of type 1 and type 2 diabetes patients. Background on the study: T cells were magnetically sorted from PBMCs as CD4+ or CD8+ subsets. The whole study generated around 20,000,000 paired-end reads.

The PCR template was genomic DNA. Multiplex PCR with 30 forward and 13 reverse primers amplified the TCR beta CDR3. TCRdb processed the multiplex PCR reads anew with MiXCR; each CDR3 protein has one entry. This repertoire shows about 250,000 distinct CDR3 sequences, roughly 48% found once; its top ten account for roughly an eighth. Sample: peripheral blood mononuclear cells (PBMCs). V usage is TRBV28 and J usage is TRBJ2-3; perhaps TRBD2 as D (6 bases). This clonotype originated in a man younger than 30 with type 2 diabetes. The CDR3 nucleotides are TGTGCCAGCAGTTTTTTAGGAGGGGATACGCAGTATTTT. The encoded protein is CASSFLGGDTQYF.